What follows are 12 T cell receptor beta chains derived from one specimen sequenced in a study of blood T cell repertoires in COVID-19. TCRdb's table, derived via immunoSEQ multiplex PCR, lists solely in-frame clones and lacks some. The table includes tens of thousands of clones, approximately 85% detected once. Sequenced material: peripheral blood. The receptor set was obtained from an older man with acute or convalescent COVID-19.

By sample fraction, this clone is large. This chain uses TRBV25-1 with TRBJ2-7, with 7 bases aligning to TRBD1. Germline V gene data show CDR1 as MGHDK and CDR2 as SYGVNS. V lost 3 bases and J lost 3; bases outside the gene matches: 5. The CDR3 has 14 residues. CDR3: CASSDAGTVYEQYF. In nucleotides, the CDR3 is TGTGCCAGCAGTGATGCAGGGACAGTCTACGAGCAGTACTTC.

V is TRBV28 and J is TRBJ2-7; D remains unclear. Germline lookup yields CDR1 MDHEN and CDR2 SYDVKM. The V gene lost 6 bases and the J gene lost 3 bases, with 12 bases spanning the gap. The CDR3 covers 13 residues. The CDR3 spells CASSSMSVYEQYF. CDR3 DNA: TGTGCCAGCAGCTCGATGTCGGTCTACGAGCAGTACTTC.

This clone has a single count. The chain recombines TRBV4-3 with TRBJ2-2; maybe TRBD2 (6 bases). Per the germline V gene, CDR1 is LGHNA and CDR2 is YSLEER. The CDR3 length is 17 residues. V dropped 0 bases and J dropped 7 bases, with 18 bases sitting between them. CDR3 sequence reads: CASSQEEGEGFIGELFF. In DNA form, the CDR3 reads TGCGCCAGCAGCCAAGAGGAGGGAGAGGGGTTCATCGGGGAGCTGTTTTTT.

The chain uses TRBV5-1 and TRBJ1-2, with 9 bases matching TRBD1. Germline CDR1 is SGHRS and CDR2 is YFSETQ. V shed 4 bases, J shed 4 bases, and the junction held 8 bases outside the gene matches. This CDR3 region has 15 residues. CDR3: CASSLLQQGAYGYTF. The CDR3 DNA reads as TGCGCCAGCAGCCTCCTACAACAGGGGGCCTATGGCTACACCTTC. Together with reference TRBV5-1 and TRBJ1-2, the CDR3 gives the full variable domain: KAGVTQTPRYLIKTRGQQVTLSCSPISGHRSVSWYQQTPGQGLQFLFEYFSETQRNKGNFPGRFSGRQFSNSRSEMNVSTLELGDSALYLCASSLLQQGAYGYTFGSGTRLTVV.

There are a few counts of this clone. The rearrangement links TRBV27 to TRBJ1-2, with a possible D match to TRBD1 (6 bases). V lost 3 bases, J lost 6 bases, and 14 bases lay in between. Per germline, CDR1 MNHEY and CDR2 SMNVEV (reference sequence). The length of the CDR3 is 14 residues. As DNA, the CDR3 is TGTGCCAGCAGTTTCCGAGACAGGAGAAATGGCTACACCTTC. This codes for CASSFRDRRNGYTF.

The CDR3: CASSQDVGKGYTF. CDR3 nucleotides: TGTGCCAGCAGCCAAGATGTTGGCAAAGGCTACACCTTC. The chain is built from TRBV14 and TRBJ1-2; D is ambiguous. In germline, CDR1 is SGHDN, CDR2 FVKESK. CDR3 length: 13 residues. V dropped 0 bases and J dropped 8 bases, with 10 bases sitting between them.

CDR3 DNA sequence: TGTGCCAGCAGTTTAAAAGGGACAGGTTTTAATTCACCCCTCCACTTT. Translation gives CASSLKGTGFNSPLHF. V usage is TRBV27 and J usage is TRBJ1-6; 8 nucleotides align to TRBD1. J lost 6 bases, V lost 2 bases, and 6 bases had no gene match. The CDR3 spans 16 residues. The V gene's germline CDR1 is MNHEY and CDR2 SMNVEV (reference sequence).

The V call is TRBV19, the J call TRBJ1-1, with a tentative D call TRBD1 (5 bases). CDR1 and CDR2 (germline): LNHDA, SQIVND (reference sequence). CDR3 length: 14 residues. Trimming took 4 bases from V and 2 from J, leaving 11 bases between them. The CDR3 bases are TGTGCCAGTAGTAACCGACGGACAAACACTGAAGCTTTCTTT. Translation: CASSNRRTNTEAFF. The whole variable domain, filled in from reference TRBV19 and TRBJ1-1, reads DGGITQSPKYLFRKEGQNVTLSCEQNLNHDAMYWYRQDPGQGLRLIYYSQIVNDFQKGDIAEGYSVSREKKESFPLTVTSAQKNPTAFYLCASSNRRTNTEAFFGQGTRLTVV.

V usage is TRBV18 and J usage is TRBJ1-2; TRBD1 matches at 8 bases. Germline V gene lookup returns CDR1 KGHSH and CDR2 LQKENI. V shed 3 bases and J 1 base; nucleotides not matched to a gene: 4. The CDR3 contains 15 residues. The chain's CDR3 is CASSPGQGGNYGYTF. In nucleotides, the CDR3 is TGTGCCAGCTCACCTGGACAGGGCGGTAACTATGGCTACACCTTC.

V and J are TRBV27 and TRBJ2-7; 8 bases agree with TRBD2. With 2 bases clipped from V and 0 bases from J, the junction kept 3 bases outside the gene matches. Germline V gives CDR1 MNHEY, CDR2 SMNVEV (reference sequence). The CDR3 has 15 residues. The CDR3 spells CASSLPSGSSYEQYF. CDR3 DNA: TGTGCCAGCAGTTTACCCAGCGGGAGCTCCTACGAGCAGTACTTC.

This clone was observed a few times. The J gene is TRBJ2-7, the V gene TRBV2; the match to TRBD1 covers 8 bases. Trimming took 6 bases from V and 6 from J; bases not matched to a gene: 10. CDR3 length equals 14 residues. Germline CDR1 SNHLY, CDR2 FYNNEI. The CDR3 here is CASRLRDRLLEQYF. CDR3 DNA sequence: TGTGCCAGCAGGCTCCGGGACAGGCTGCTCGAGCAGTACTTC. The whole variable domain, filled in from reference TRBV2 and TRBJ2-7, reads EPEVTQTPSHQVTQMGQEVILRCVPISNHLYFYWYRQILGQKVEFLVSFYNNEISEKSEIFDDQFSVERPDGSNFTLKIRSTKLEDSAMYFCASRLRDRLLEQYFGPGTRLTVT.

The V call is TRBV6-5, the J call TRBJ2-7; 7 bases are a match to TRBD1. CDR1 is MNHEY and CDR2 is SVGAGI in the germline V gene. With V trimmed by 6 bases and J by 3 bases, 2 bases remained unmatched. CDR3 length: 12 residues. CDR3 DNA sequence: TGTGCCAGCAGGAGGGACAGCTACGAGCAGTACTTC. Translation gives CASRRDSYEQYF.